This T cell receptor beta chain was sequenced in a study of blood T cell repertoires in COVID-19. Across the whole study: The United States, Italy and Spain were the sources of the acute and convalescent COVID-19 samples.

Source study methods: Amplified reference gene primers provided the basis for estimating nucleated cell counts. The repertoire was sequenced with immunoSEQ multiplex PCR; TCRdb's copy has only in-frame clones and lacks some. V, J and clone size are those of that table, while D and trimming were read from the DNA. Of roughly 350,000 clones in the sample, around 87% were seen once. This CDR3 is built from 15 residues. Between the trimmed V and J ends, which lost 2 bases and 2 bases, there was a span of 7 bases. Germline V gives CDR1 LNHDA, CDR2 SQIVND (reference sequence). The chain is built from TRBV19 and TRBJ2-6, with D tentatively TRBD1 (6 bases). This TCR was recovered from a woman aged 45 to 65 with active or convalescent COVID-19. The sample comprised peripheral blood. Here the CDR3 reads CASSITGPGANVLTF. The CDR3 region has the DNA TGTGCCAGTAGTATAACAGGGCCTGGGGCCAACGTCCTGACTTTC.